Sequencing of this TCR beta chain was carried out in a study of cytomegalovirus exposure and HLA in healthy donors. Findings and caveats of the study: It was reported that TCR beta sequences correctly inferred the HLA-A and HLA-B alleles for most subjects. Association with HLA alleles at 0.05 false discovery rate was found for around 15,000 TCR beta sequences in a later analysis. It was shown in a later analysis that HLA-associated TCR beta chains were more clonally expanded than other, equally common chains.

The study ran its PCR with 60 Vbeta and 13 Jbeta primers. Data came from immunoSEQ multiplex PCR; TCRdb stores just in-frame clones and leaves some out. This sample has about 120,000 clones, with roughly 80% found just once. This clone was detected once. Its specificity is not known. This CDR3 is built from 15 residues. Germline V CDR1 and CDR2: GTSNPN, SVGIG (reference sequence). J was trimmed by 6 bases and V by 2 bases; bases with no gene match: 8. The chain recombines TRBV30 with TRBJ1-5, with 9 bases fitting TRBD1. The sequencing sample was made of PBMCs. The sequence was collected from a female donor in good health and CMV-seronegative. The CDR3 nucleotides read TGTGCCTGGAGTATAACAGGGGGCTCGGGTCAGCCCCAGCATTTT. Its protein is CAWSITGGSGQPQHF.